Described below is a single T cell receptor beta chain sequence and its context. The antigen is unknown. Trimming stripped 3 bases from V and 9 bases from J, with 6 bases between. This CDR3 is 12 amino acids long. In germline, CDR1 is WSHSY, CDR2 SAAADI. This sample's treatment: approximately 11-day PBMC culture with coronavirus spike peptide pools or control peptides (ViraFEST assay). CD4+ T-cell collection from the unexposed donor predated the COVID-19 pandemic (2011-2018). ViraFEST used peptide pools to expand antigen-specific T cells before TCR sequencing. Cultured CD4+ T cell DNA underwent sequencing with the Oncomine TCR Beta short-read assay. TCRdb reanalysed the PCR reads using MiXCR and keeps one entry per CDR3 protein. This sample carries several thousand distinct CDR3 sequences, roughly 36% of them seen once, and the ten largest clones take around 20%. This entry belongs to a study of vaccination and CD4 T cells after COVID-19. In the study overall: A median of around 110 days (range 35 to 161) separated diagnosis from post-COVID sampling. Findings and caveats of the study: Researchers report that a median roughly 86% of reactive clones in convalescent patients surfaced only post-vaccination. The median count of SARS-CoV-2-reactive clonotypes rose from approximately 21 to 40, not significantly.

Material: CD4+ T cells from blood, cultured in vitro. This clonotype was sampled from a human donor in good health. This rearrangement joins TRBV10-2 to TRBJ1-6; D ambiguous. The CDR3 reads CASSDGVSPLHF. Here the CDR3 DNA reads TGCGCCAGCAGTGATGGGGTTTCACCCCTCCACTTT.